A single sample gave rise to the 20 T cell receptor beta chains below, sequenced in a study of Ad26.COV2.S vaccination and SARS-CoV-2 variants. The treatment here: around 19 received Ad26.COV2.S at low or high dose, single or two shots; 5 received placebo; per-sample allocation not given. Following the first vaccine or placebo injection, samples were taken on day 63. Repertoires were generated with immunoSEQ multiplex PCR, while TCRdb's copy carries only in-frame clones and drops some. The sample carries roughly 380,000 clones, roughly 84% recorded once. Specimen: peripheral blood, collected in a trial of Ad26.COV2.S vaccine versus placebo. The source is a person aged 18 to 59 who received the Ad26.COV2.S COVID-19 vaccine or a placebo.

CDR3 amino acids: CASSPTGLLGYGYTF. The CDR3 DNA sequence: TGCGCCAGCAGCCCCACCGGGTTACTCGGCTATGGCTACACCTTC. This rearrangement joins TRBV4-1 to TRBJ1-2; the D is unclear. Trimming took 4 bases from V and 4 from J, leaving 16 bases between them. Germline V CDR1 and CDR2: MGHRA, YSYEKL. CDR3 length equals 15 residues.

The CDR3 nucleotides read TGTGCCAGCAGGAAAGCTTTGTCTCCCGCTTACGAGCAGTACTTC. This codes for CASRKALSPAYEQYF. The rearrangement links TRBV6-5 to TRBJ2-7; no reliable D call. The CDR3 loop spans 15 amino acids. Trimming stripped 6 bases from V and 4 bases from J, with 19 bases between. The germline V gene encodes CDR1 MNHEY and CDR2 SVGAGI.

The chain is built from TRBV5-5 and TRBJ1-2; D remains ambiguous. Germline loops: CDR1 SGHKS, CDR2 YYEKEE (reference sequence). Trimming took off 1 base at V and 4 bases at J, with 8 bases between the two ends. The CDR3 is made up of 13 amino acids. CDR3 sequence reads: CASSLRQSYGYTF. DNA for the CDR3: TGTGCCAGCAGCTTGAGGCAGAGCTATGGCTACACCTTC.

V is TRBV27 and J is TRBJ2-5; the D is unclear. The CDR3 is 16 amino acids. The germline gives CDR1 MNHEY, CDR2 SMNVEV (reference sequence). The V end was cut by 2 bases, the J end by 3 bases, with 16 bases between. The CDR3 DNA sequence: TGTGCCAGCAGTTTAGGTTCGGGCAGAGGTGAAGAGACCCAGTACTTC. It yields the protein CASSLGSGRGEETQYF.

The chain carries TRBV11-3 and TRBJ2-7, with D perhaps TRBD1 (6 bases). V shed 5 bases and J shed 2 bases, with 16 bases lying between them. Germline V gene lookup returns CDR1 SGHNT and CDR2 YENEEA. The CDR3 contains 15 residues. CDR3 in DNA: TGTGCCAGCAGCCCCGAGGCAGGGGCGACCTACGAGCAGTACTTC. Protein: CASSPEAGATYEQYF. Drawing the rest from reference TRBV11-3 and TRBJ2-7, the complete variable domain is EAGVVQSPRYKIIEKKQPVAFWCNPISGHNTLYWYLQNLGQGPELLIRYENEEAVDDSQLPKDRFSAERLKGVDSTLKIQPAELGDSAVYLCASSPEAGATYEQYFGPGTRLTVT.

This chain joins TRBV2 and TRBJ1-4, with a possible D match to TRBD1 (5 bases). The germline gives CDR1 SNHLY, CDR2 FYNNEI. This CDR3 spans 13 amino acids. V was pared by 7 bases and J by 1 base, with 7 bases between. CDR3 in DNA: TGTGCCAGCATGAGGGGAACTAATGAAAAACTGTTTTTT. Residues: CASMRGTNEKLFF. The full variable domain, with the rest looked up from reference TRBV2 and TRBJ1-4, is EPEVTQTPSHQVTQMGQEVILRCVPISNHLYFYWYRQILGQKVEFLVSFYNNEISEKSEIFDDQFSVERPDGSNFTLKIRSTKLEDSAMYFCASMRGTNEKLFFGSGTQLSVL.

V is TRBV6-5 and J is TRBJ1-4, with 7 positions matching TRBD1. CDR1 is MNHEY and CDR2 is SVGAGI in the germline V gene. This CDR3 has 13 amino acids. With V trimmed by 6 bases and J by 8 bases, 6 bases remained unmatched. The CDR3 nucleotides are TGTGCCAGCAGGGGGGACAGTAAAGAAAAACTGTTTTTT. This sequence encodes CASRGDSKEKLFF.

The J gene is TRBJ2-7, the V gene TRBV11-2; D may be TRBD1 (6 bases). With 5 bases removed from V and 2 bases from J, the gap between germline ends came to 13 bases. The germline CDR1 and CDR2 sequences are SGHAT and FQNNGV. The CDR3 loop spans 14 amino acids. The CDR3 protein is CASSTQGWAYEQYF. The CDR3 region has the DNA TGTGCCAGCAGCACACAGGGATGGGCCTACGAGCAGTACTTC.

The chain recombines TRBV25-1 with TRBJ1-2; D is ambiguous. V was clipped by 5 bases and J by 8 bases, with 9 bases between them. Germline-derived CDR1 and CDR2 are MGHDK and SYGVNS. The CDR3 extends over 11 amino acids. The CDR3 reads CASSRGGGYTF. CDR3 nucleotides: TGTGCCAGCAGTCGGGGAGGGGGCTACACCTTC.

This rearrangement joins TRBV9 to TRBJ2-7; tentatively, D is TRBD1 (5 bases). V lost 0 bases and J lost 2, with 12 bases in between. The CDR3 has 15 residues. CDR1 and CDR2 (germline): SGDLS, YYNGEE. Here the CDR3 reads CASSVGQIGPYEQYF. CDR3 bases: TGTGCCAGCAGCGTAGGACAGATCGGCCCCTACGAGCAGTACTTC.

The genes are TRBV7-9 and TRBJ1-2; D is unclear. The CDR3 consists of 13 residues. Deletions cut 3 bases from V and 6 bases from J, with 11 bases between. Germline V gives CDR1 SEHNR, CDR2 FQNEAQ (reference sequence). CDR3 nucleotide sequence: TGTGCCAGCAGCTTGGACCTCCCAAATGGCTACACCTTC. Amino acids: CASSLDLPNGYTF.

This sequence joins TRBV15 and TRBJ2-3; the match to TRBD2 covers 12 bases. This CDR3 contains 17 residues. Unmatched junction bases numbered 8, after V lost 3 bases and J lost 4 bases. Germline CDR1 and CDR2: LNHNV and YYDKDF (reference sequence). The CDR3 region has the DNA TGTGCCACCAGCAGGCTAGCGGGGGGGCTCATCGCAGATACGCAGTATTTT. Amino acids: CATSRLAGGLIADTQYF.

V is TRBV7-3 and J is TRBJ1-2; perhaps TRBD1 as D (5 bases). CDR1 is SGHTA and CDR2 is FQGTGA in the germline V gene. This CDR3 has 15 amino acids. Between the trimmed V and J ends, which lost 3 bases and 6 bases, there was a span of 17 bases. The CDR3 is CASSLMGVGADGYTF. Written as DNA, the CDR3 is TGTGCCAGCAGCTTGATGGGGGTCGGTGCGGATGGCTACACCTTC.

The chain has TRBV2 and TRBJ2-7; D uncertain. V was trimmed by 4 bases and J by 3 bases, leaving 1 base between them. The length of the CDR3 is 10 residues. Germline loops: CDR1 SNHLY, CDR2 FYNNEI. In DNA form, the CDR3 reads TGTGCCAGCAGTGTCTACGAGCAGTACTTC. Translation gives CASSVYEQYF.

This chain links TRBV19 with TRBJ2-2, with TRBD2 matching 7 bases. Per germline, CDR1 LNHDA and CDR2 SQIVND (reference sequence). V lost 4 bases, J lost 2 bases, and 13 bases stayed unmatched. The CDR3 sequence is 18 residues long. The CDR3 DNA reads as TGTGCCAGTAGTACCAGTGGGAGGGCCTGGGGAAACACCGGGGAGCTGTTTTTT. Translation gives CASSTSGRAWGNTGELFF.

The genes are TRBV13 and TRBJ2-1, with 7 bases that match TRBD2. Trimming cost V 5 bases and J 8 bases; bases outside gene matches: 18. Germline values: CDR1 PRHDT, CDR2 FYEKMQ (reference sequence). The CDR3 loop spans 17 amino acids. CDR3 loop: CASSLSSLPAGLDEQFF. CDR3 in DNA: TGTGCCAGCAGCCTCTCTTCGTTGCCAGCGGGGTTGGATGAGCAGTTCTTC.

CDR3 region: CASSIVRGPGNQPQHF. CDR3 sequence (DNA): TGTGCCAGTAGTATAGTTAGGGGGCCAGGCAATCAGCCCCAGCATTTT. The chain is built from TRBV19 and TRBJ1-5, with 7 bases aligning to TRBD1. Per the germline V gene, CDR1 is LNHDA and CDR2 is SQIVND (reference sequence). The CDR3 is 16 residues long. J gave up 2 bases and V 1 base, and 5 bases lay outside the gene matches.

CDR3 DNA: TGTGCCAGCAGCCCGCAGACAGGGAGCTCCTACGAGCAGTACTTC. Its translation: CASSPQTGSSYEQYF. The chain has TRBV11-1 and TRBJ2-7; 7 bases are shared with TRBD1. The junction had 7 bases not matched to a gene; V was cut back by 5 bases and J by 0 bases. The CDR3 has 15 residues. Per the germline V gene, CDR1 is SGHAT and CDR2 is FQDESV (reference sequence).

The V and J genes are TRBV30 and TRBJ2-2; no clear D gene. V dropped 1 base and J dropped 7 bases, with 7 bases sitting between them. From germline, CDR1 is GTSNPN and CDR2 SVGIG (reference sequence). This CDR3 spans 12 amino acids. The CDR3: CAWSAGVGELFF. For the CDR3, the DNA is TGTGCCTGGAGTGCAGGAGTCGGGGAGCTGTTTTTT.

This clone has just one count. This chain uses TRBV9 with TRBJ2-3; 8 nucleotides align to TRBD2. The J segment lost 7 bases and the V segment lost 3 bases, leaving 7 bases of the junction unmatched. Germline V lookup: CDR1 SGDLS, CDR2 YYNGEE. The length of the CDR3 is 14 residues. The CDR3, as DNA: TGTGCCAGCAGCGCTGATAGCGGGGTAAATACGCAGTATTTT. Translated, it gives CASSADSGVNTQYF. The whole variable domain, remainder taken from reference TRBV9 and TRBJ2-3, is DSGVTQTPKHLITATGQRVTLRCSPRSGDLSVYWYQQSLDQGLQFLIQYYNGEERAKGNILERFSAQQFPDLHSELNLSSLELGDSALYFCASSADSGVNTQYFGPGTRLTVL.